The 32 T cell receptor beta chains listed next were all sequenced from one sample in a study of blood T cell repertoires in COVID-19. Assay: immunoSEQ multiplex PCR; the TCRdb copy retains only in-frame clones and omits some. The sample yields about 53,000 clones, 85% to 95% seen once. Sequences were obtained from peripheral blood. The receptors derive from a human donor in a cohort sampled during active COVID-19.

The rearrangement joins TRBV4-1 to TRBJ1-3, with D uncertain. The CDR3 sequence is 14 residues long. Germline loops: CDR1 MGHRA, CDR2 YSYEKL. V lost 3 bases, J lost 3 bases, and 9 bases lay in between. DNA of the CDR3: TGCGCCAGCAGCCAGGGAAGCGGTGGAAACACCATATATTTT. This encodes CASSQGSGGNTIYF.

The chain recombines TRBV2 with TRBJ2-2, with D tentatively TRBD2 (5 bases). The CDR3 extends over 17 amino acids. V shed 4 bases and J shed 0 bases, with 15 bases lying between them. Germline assignment: CDR1 SNHLY and CDR2 FYNNEI. CDR3 sequence reads: CASSVPFAGANTGELFF. The CDR3 DNA is TGTGCCAGCAGTGTACCCTTCGCGGGCGCGAACACCGGGGAGCTGTTTTTT.

The chain links TRBV6-6 to TRBJ2-7; 7 bases agree with TRBD1. Looked up from germline, CDR1 is MNHNY and CDR2 is SVGAGI (reference sequence). This CDR3 contains 15 residues. J gave up 0 bases and V 6 bases, and 8 bases lay outside the gene matches. CDR3: CASSLTWDSSYEQYF. The CDR3 DNA is TGTGCCAGCAGCCTCACGTGGGACAGCTCCTACGAGCAGTACTTC.

The rearrangement uses TRBV6-2 or TRBV6-3 and TRBJ2-7; 7 bases are a match to TRBD1. The CDR3 is 15 residues long. CDR1 MNHEY and CDR2 SVGEGT come from the germline V gene. V dropped 3 bases and J dropped 1; count of bases not matched to a gene: 6. This chain's CDR3 is CASSYGGQPSYEQYV. The CDR3 bases are TGTGCCAGCAGTTATGGGGGACAGCCGTCCTACGAGCAGTACGTC.

The CDR3 nucleotides are TGTGCCAGTAGTATAGGACAGGGTCCCTTCGGGGAGCTGTTTTTT. Its protein product is CASSIGQGPFGELFF. The V gene is TRBV19, the J gene TRBJ2-2; 7 bases match TRBD1. Trimming cost V 1 base and J 7 bases; bases outside gene matches: 6. The CDR3 covers 15 residues. CDR1 LNHDA and CDR2 SQIVND come from the germline V gene (reference sequence).

The rearrangement uses TRBV11-2 and TRBJ1-2; tentatively, D is TRBD1 (5 bases). The germline V gene has CDR1 SGHAT and CDR2 FQNNGV. V lost 5 bases and J 4 bases, leaving 14 bases between the germline ends. The CDR3 extends over 14 amino acids. The CDR3 DNA sequence: TGTGCCAGCAGCCTCGGCCAGGGCGCCTATGGCTACACCTTC. Amino acid sequence: CASSLGQGAYGYTF.

This chain connects TRBV18 to TRBJ1-2; possibly TRBD1 for D (6 bases). There are 15 residues in the CDR3. In germline, CDR1 is KGHSH, CDR2 LQKENI. V shed 3 bases and J shed 0 bases, with 11 bases lying between them. CDR3 amino acids: CASSPTGLANYGYTF. The CDR3 DNA is TGTGCCAGCTCACCTACAGGGTTAGCTAACTATGGCTACACCTTC.

The V call is TRBV28, the J call TRBJ1-5; D is undetermined. This CDR3 is built from 12 residues. V shed 5 bases and J shed 4 bases, with 6 bases lying between them. Germline assignment: CDR1 MDHEN and CDR2 SYDVKM. The chain's CDR3 is CASSVINQPQHF. CDR3 DNA sequence: TGTGCCAGCAGTGTAATAAATCAGCCCCAGCATTTT.

The chain employs TRBV10-3 and TRBJ2-2; no clear D. There are 10 residues in the CDR3. Germline CDR1 and CDR2: ENHRY and SYGVKD. V lost 10 bases and J lost 8, with 8 bases in between. The CDR3 sequence is CATKEGELFF. The CDR3 region has the DNA TGTGCCACCAAGGAGGGGGAGCTGTTTTTT.

For the CDR3, the DNA is TGTGCCAGCAGTTACTCGAGGGGGAGCTCCTACAATGAGCAGTTCTTC. Translation: CASSYSRGSSYNEQFF. V usage is TRBV6-6 and J usage is TRBJ2-1, with a weak D call TRBD1 (6 bases). Germline V CDR1 and CDR2: MNHNY, SVGAGI (reference sequence). The length of the CDR3 is 16 residues. V lost 0 bases, J lost 0 bases, and 9 bases lay in between.

The V and J genes are TRBV30 and TRBJ2-3; 7 nucleotides agree with TRBD2. Germline lookup yields CDR1 GTSNPN and CDR2 SVGIG (reference sequence). Unmatched junction bases numbered 14, after V lost 2 bases and J lost 9 bases. The CDR3 sequence is 15 residues long. CDR3 sequence: CAWSFGSGKAGTQYF. CDR3 DNA: TGTGCCTGGAGTTTCGGCTCGGGAAAAGCGGGGACGCAGTATTTT.

The table lists this clone with a few counts. The chain is built from TRBV6-2 or TRBV6-3 and TRBJ1-6; the match to TRBD1 covers 8 bases. Germline V gives CDR1 MNHEY, CDR2 SVGEGT. The CDR3 contains 14 residues. The J segment lost 9 bases and the V segment lost 5 bases, leaving 6 bases of the junction unmatched. CDR3 sequence: CASSTGTGTSPLHF. DNA of the CDR3: TGTGCCAGCAGTACCGGGACAGGCACTTCACCCCTCCACTTT.

The J gene is TRBJ2-1, the V gene TRBV10-3; TRBD2 matches at 7 bases. This CDR3 spans 15 amino acids. The germline CDR1 and CDR2 sequences are ENHRY and SYGVKD. V trimming: 8 bases; J trimming: 1 base; junction bases outside the gene matches: 8. CDR3 coding DNA: TGTGCCATCCCAGAACCGGGACTATCCTACAATGAGCAGTTCTTC. Translation: CAIPEPGLSYNEQFF.

V and J are TRBV19 and TRBJ1-3; D remains ambiguous. Germline V gene data show CDR1 as LNHDA and CDR2 as SQIVND (reference sequence). This CDR3 spans 17 amino acids. V was pared by 5 bases and J by 0 bases, with 17 bases between. CDR3: CASSSLPGSSSGNTIYF. CDR3 DNA: TGTGCCAGTAGTTCCCTCCCGGGATCCAGCTCTGGAAACACCATATATTTT.

V is TRBV27 and J is TRBJ1-4; D is ambiguous. This CDR3 spans 14 amino acids. From germline, CDR1 is MNHEY and CDR2 SMNVEV (reference sequence). V lost 8 bases to trimming and J lost 8 bases, with 18 bases between them. This CDR3 reads CASANPGIYEKLFF. CDR3 nucleotide sequence: TGTGCCAGCGCGAACCCAGGAATCTACGAAAAACTGTTTTTT.

The gene calls are TRBV2 and TRBJ1-3; possibly TRBD1 for D (6 bases). With 6 bases removed from V and 2 bases from J, the gap between germline ends came to 14 bases. Germline loops: CDR1 SNHLY, CDR2 FYNNEI. This CDR3 comprises 15 residues. The CDR3 DNA reads as TGTGCCAGCAGCGACGAATACAGGGCTGGAAACACCATATATTTT. This translates into CASSDEYRAGNTIYF. Complete variable domain (other parts from reference TRBV2 and TRBJ1-3): EPEVTQTPSHQVTQMGQEVILRCVPISNHLYFYWYRQILGQKVEFLVSFYNNEISEKSEIFDDQFSVERPDGSNFTLKIRSTKLEDSAMYFCASSDEYRAGNTIYFGEGSWLTVV.

The V call is TRBV30, the J call TRBJ2-7, with 9 bases identical to TRBD2. The V and J ends lost 2 bases and 5 bases, in that order; junction bases with no gene match: 7. Looked up from germline, CDR1 is GTSNPN and CDR2 is SVGIG (reference sequence). The CDR3 contains 14 residues. The CDR3 DNA is TGTGCCTGGAGTAAGGCTAGCGGGACCCACGAGCAGTACTTC. Amino acids: CAWSKASGTHEQYF.

V gene TRBV7-9 combines with J gene TRBJ2-7; TRBD2 is a possible D gene (6 bases). From germline, CDR1 is SEHNR and CDR2 FQNEAQ (reference sequence). V was cut by 5 bases and J by 3 bases, with 11 bases left in between. This CDR3 spans 13 amino acids. The chain's CDR3 is CASSPGTFYEQYF. The CDR3 region has the DNA TGTGCCAGCAGCCCCGGGACTTTCTACGAGCAGTACTTC.

The chain recombines TRBV7-2 with TRBJ2-1, with a tentative D call TRBD2 (6 bases). The germline V gene encodes CDR1 SGHTA and CDR2 FQGNSA. The CDR3 is made up of 13 amino acids. V lost 8 bases and J lost 12, with 20 bases in between. CDR3 DNA sequence: TGTGCCAGCGGCGGGGCAGGACAACCCCGGCAGTTCTTC. The encoded protein is CASGGAGQPRQFF.

This chain connects TRBV4-2 to TRBJ1-4; D unclear. V was pared by 0 bases and J by 4 bases, with 12 bases between. The CDR3 runs 16 residues. Looked up from germline, CDR1 is LGHNA and CDR2 is YNFKEQ. DNA of the CDR3: TGTGCCAGCAGCCAAGATGACACAGACCGTAATGAAAAACTGTTTTTT. Its protein is CASSQDDTDRNEKLFF.

The chain recombines TRBV6-5 with TRBJ1-3, with D unclear. Per the germline V gene, CDR1 is MNHEY and CDR2 is SVGAGI. This CDR3 has 15 amino acids. The ends were cut back, 6 bases at V and 1 base at J, with 13 bases in the middle. DNA for the CDR3: TGTGCCAGCAGGGGTCTGGAGGATTCTGGAAACACCATATATTTT. It specifies CASRGLEDSGNTIYF.

The chain uses TRBV29-1 and TRBJ2-2, with 8 nucleotides matching TRBD1. The CDR3 is 13 residues long. Germline assignment: CDR1 SQVTM and CDR2 ANQGSEA. With V trimmed by 6 bases and J by 3 bases, 3 bases remained unmatched. CDR3 DNA: TGCAGCGTAGGGACAGGATACACCGGGGAGCTGTTTTTT. Residues: CSVGTGYTGELFF.

This clone appeared once. CDR3 loop: CASTKPAGPYQGVMGEQYV. CDR3 coding DNA: TGTGCCAGCACCAAACCCGCCGGTCCATACCAGGGGGTTATGGGCGAGCAGTACGTC. The chain is built from TRBV21-1 and TRBJ2-7; TRBD1 is taken as the D call from the table, unchecked against the DNA. TRBV21-1 is termed a pseudogene. This CDR3 comprises 19 residues.

This chain links TRBV6-1 with TRBJ2-3; D call uncertain. The CDR3 sequence is 16 residues long. Germline CDR1 MNHNS, CDR2 SASEGT. Trimming removed 1 base at V and 4 bases at J, with 15 bases between. CDR3 amino acids: CASSEDYLGLADTQYF. In DNA, the CDR3 is TGTGCCAGCAGTGAAGACTACCTTGGGTTAGCAGATACGCAGTATTTT.

With respect to this clone: Other nucleotide sequences from this sample produce the same CDR3. The gene calls are TRBV5-5 and TRBJ1-2; D is ambiguous. The V gene lost 5 bases and the J gene lost 1 base, with 9 bases spanning the gap. From germline, CDR1 is SGHKS and CDR2 YYEKEE (reference sequence). The CDR3 length is 13 residues. CDR3 residues: CASSLRVNYGYTF. The CDR3 DNA is TGTGCCAGCAGTTTGAGAGTTAACTATGGCTACACCTTC.

About this clone: Other DNA sequences in the sample encode the same CDR3. The CDR3 region is CASSFSGSSSYEQYF. CDR3 in DNA: TGTGCCAGCAGCTTTAGCGGGAGTTCGTCCTACGAGCAGTACTTC. This rearrangement joins TRBV7-2 to TRBJ2-7; 9 bases match TRBD2. The CDR3 consists of 15 residues. Germline V gene sequence: CDR1 SGHTA, CDR2 FQGNSA. V lost 3 bases, J lost 1 base, and 4 bases stayed unmatched. The complete variable domain, with remaining parts taken from reference TRBV7-2 and TRBJ2-7, reads GAGVSQSPSNKVTEKGKDVELRCDPISGHTALYWYRQSLGQGLEFLIYFQGNSAPDKSGLPSDRFSAERTGGSVSTLTIQRTQQEDSAVYLCASSFSGSSSYEQYFGPGTRLTVT.

V is TRBV14 and J is TRBJ2-3; 10 nucleotides align to TRBD2. CDR1 is SGHDN and CDR2 is FVKESK in the germline V gene. Trimming at V came to 3 bases and at J to 4 bases, leaving 7 bases not matched to a gene. This CDR3 region has 16 residues. The CDR3 region is CASSHRPGLASDTQYF. DNA of the CDR3: TGTGCCAGCAGCCATCGACCGGGACTAGCGTCAGATACGCAGTATTTT. The full variable domain, with the rest looked up from reference TRBV14 and TRBJ2-3, is EAGVTQFPSHSVIEKGQTVTLRCDPISGHDNLYWYRRVMGKEIKFLLHFVKESKQDESGMPNNRFLAERTGGTYSTLKVQPAELEDSGVYFCASSHRPGLASDTQYFGPGTRLTVL.

The rearrangement joins TRBV28 to TRBJ1-5; 7 bases map to TRBD1. The CDR3 has 17 residues. Germline V gene data show CDR1 as MDHEN and CDR2 as SYDVKM. V lost 5 bases and J lost 1; bases outside the gene matches: 11. The CDR3 spells CASSQVQQGRSNQPQHF. As DNA, the CDR3 is TGTGCCAGCAGTCAAGTGCAACAGGGGAGAAGCAATCAGCCCCAGCATTTT.

The chain joins TRBV9 to TRBJ2-2; TRBD2 might be the D (5 bases). This CDR3 comprises 15 residues. Germline CDR1 is SGDLS and CDR2 is YYNGEE. Deletions cut 4 bases from V and 8 bases from J, with 18 bases between. The CDR3 sequence: CASSFSAERAGELFF. The CDR3 DNA sequence: TGTGCCAGCAGCTTCAGTGCGGAGAGGGCTGGGGAGCTGTTTTTT.

The chain employs TRBV7-8 and TRBJ2-7, with D unclear. The CDR3 contains 15 residues. Germline CDR1 is SGHVS and CDR2 is FQNEAQ. The germline V and J ends were trimmed by 2 bases and 1 base, with 12 bases remaining between them. The CDR3 sequence: CASSLNLDFSYEQYF. In nucleotides, the CDR3 is TGTGCCAGCAGCTTAAACCTAGACTTTTCCTACGAGCAGTACTTC.

This rearrangement joins TRBV27 to TRBJ2-2, with no clear D. Trimming shortened V by 3 bases and J by 6 bases, and 14 bases separated the two germline ends. The CDR3 length is 15 residues. Germline CDR1 is MNHEY and CDR2 is SMNVEV (reference sequence). The CDR3 nucleotides are TGTGCCAGCAGTTTCGCGACTCGCCCTCCCGGGGAGCTGTTTTTT. This sequence encodes CASSFATRPPGELFF.

The chain joins TRBV3-1 (or the pseudogene TRBV3-2) to TRBJ2-1; D perhaps matches TRBD2 (6 bases). This CDR3 contains 19 residues. CDR1 and CDR2 (germline): LGHDT, YNNKEL (reference sequence). V was clipped by 0 bases and J by 0 bases, with 18 bases between them. The CDR3 DNA reads as TGTGCCAGCAGCCAAGATAAAGCGGGTCTCCCCCGCTCCTACAATGAGCAGTTCTTC. Amino acid sequence: CASSQDKAGLPRSYNEQFF.